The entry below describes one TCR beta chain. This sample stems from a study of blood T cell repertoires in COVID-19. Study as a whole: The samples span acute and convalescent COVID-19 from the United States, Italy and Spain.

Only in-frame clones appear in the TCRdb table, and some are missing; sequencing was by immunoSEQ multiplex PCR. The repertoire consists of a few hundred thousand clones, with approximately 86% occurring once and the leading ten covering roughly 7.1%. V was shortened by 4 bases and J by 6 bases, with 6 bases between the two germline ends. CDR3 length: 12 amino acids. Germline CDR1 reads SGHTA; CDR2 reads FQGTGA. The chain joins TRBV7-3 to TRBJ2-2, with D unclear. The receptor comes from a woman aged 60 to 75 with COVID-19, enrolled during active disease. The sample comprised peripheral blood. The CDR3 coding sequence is TGTGCCAGCAGCTCCAGTCCCGGGGAGCTGTTTTTT. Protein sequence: CASSSSPGELFF.